The source of this T cell receptor (beta chain) is a study of cytomegalovirus exposure and HLA in healthy donors. Study outcomes and limitations: A list of roughly 160 TCR beta chains associated with cytomegalovirus was given. By HLA locus, TCR association rates varied in a later analysis, with DRB1 showing the most and HLA-C the fewest.

Use of 60 Vbeta and 13 Jbeta primers characterized the PCR. Authors' processing steps: Later reanalysis found 75 million to 100 million unique TCR beta chains, around 9.9 million of them shared. TCRdb's copy holds only in-frame clones and misses some; the assay was immunoSEQ multiplex PCR. From that table come the V and J calls and clone size; the DNA was used to work out D and trimming. The repertoire includes fewer than 110,000 clones, approximately 66% of them detected once, and roughly 3.3% sits in the top ten. The sample holds a few counts of this clone. Its antigen remains unidentified. Germline values: CDR1 SGHAT, CDR2 FQNNGV. V was trimmed by 3 bases and J by 5 bases, leaving 16 bases between them. The CDR3 spans 15 residues.

V is TRBV11-2 and J is TRBJ2-5; a weak D match, TRBD2 (7 bases). This receptor was taken from a woman aged 45-65 years in good health and CMV-seronegative. The sequencing sample was made of PBMCs. In DNA form, the CDR3 reads TGTGCCAGCAGCTTGGGGCAGGGGCGGGAGGAGACCCAGTACTTC. Encoded protein: CASSLGQGREETQYF. Using reference TRBV11-2 and TRBJ2-5 for the parts outside the CDR3, the full variable domain is EAGVAQSPRYKIIEKRQSVAFWCNPISGHATLYWYQQILGQGPKLLIQFQNNGVVDDSQLPKDRFSAERLKGVDSTLKIQPAKLEDSAVYLCASSLGQGREETQYFGPGTRLLVL.